This TCR beta chain was profiled in a study of early T cells in non-severe SARS-CoV-2 infection. At the level of the study: The study sequenced bulk RNA from unsorted whole blood, with chains unpaired. Study conclusions and caveats: VDJdb matches were skewed toward anti-spike CD8 T cell responses.

Individually, cDNA molecules had unique molecular identifiers attached to them. MiXCR, applied by TCRdb to the 5' RACE reads, yields one record per CDR3 protein. The sample carries around 100,000 distinct CDR3 sequences, around 13% recorded once. This clonotype was picked up a small number of times. The antigen is undetermined. The CDR3 totals 16 residues. The germline CDR1 and CDR2 sequences are MNHNS and SASEGT. V was shortened by 0 bases and J by 4 bases, with 13 bases between the two germline ends. Sequencing input: whole blood. This receptor was identified in an adult who was a healthcare worker with PCR-confirmed SARS-CoV-2 infection or an uninfected control (not recorded which). The gene calls are TRBV6-1 and TRBJ1-5; D may be TRBD1 (5 bases). The CDR3 here is CASSEAWVRGNQPQHF. The CDR3 DNA sequence: TGTGCCAGCAGTGAAGCCTGGGTTCGGGGGAATCAGCCCCAGCATTTT.